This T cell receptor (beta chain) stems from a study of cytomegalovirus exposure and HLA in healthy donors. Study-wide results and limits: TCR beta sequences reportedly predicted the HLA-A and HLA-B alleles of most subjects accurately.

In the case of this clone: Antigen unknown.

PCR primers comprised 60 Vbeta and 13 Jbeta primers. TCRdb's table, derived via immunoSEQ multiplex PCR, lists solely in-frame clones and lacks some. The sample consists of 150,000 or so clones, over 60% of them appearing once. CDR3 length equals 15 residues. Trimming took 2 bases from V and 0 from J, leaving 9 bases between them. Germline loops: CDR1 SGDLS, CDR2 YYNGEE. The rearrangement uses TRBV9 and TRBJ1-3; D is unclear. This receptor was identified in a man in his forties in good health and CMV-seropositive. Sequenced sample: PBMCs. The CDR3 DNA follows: TGTGCCAGCAGCGTTGCGGATTTCTCTGGAAACACCATATATTTT. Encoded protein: CASSVADFSGNTIYF.